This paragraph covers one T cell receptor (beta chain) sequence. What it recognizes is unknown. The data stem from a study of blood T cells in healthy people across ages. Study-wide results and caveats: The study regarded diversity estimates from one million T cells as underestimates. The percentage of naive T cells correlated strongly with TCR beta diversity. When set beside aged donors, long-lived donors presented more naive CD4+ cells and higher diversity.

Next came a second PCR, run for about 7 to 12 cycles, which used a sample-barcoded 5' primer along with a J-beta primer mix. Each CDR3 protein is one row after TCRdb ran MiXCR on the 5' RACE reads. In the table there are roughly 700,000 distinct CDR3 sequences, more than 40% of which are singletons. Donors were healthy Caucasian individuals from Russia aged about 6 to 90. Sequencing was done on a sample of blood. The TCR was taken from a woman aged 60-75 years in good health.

The CDR3 loop reads CASSTEGQALNTEAFF. The DNA of the CDR3 is TGTGCCAGCAGTACCGAGGGACAGGCCCTAAACACTGAAGCTTTCTTT. V gene TRBV28 combines with J gene TRBJ1-1; TRBD1 agrees at 8 bases. The CDR3 is 16 residues long. Unmatched junction bases numbered 10, after V lost 5 bases and J lost 2 bases. CDR1 and CDR2 (germline): MDHEN, SYDVKM. The variable domain in full, with the rest retrieved from reference TRBV28 and TRBJ1-1, is DVKVTQSSRYLVKRTGEKVFLECVQDMDHENMFWYRQDPGLGLRLIYFSYDVKMKEKGDIPEGYSVSREKKERFSLILESASTNQTSMYLCASSTEGQALNTEAFFGQGTRLTVV.